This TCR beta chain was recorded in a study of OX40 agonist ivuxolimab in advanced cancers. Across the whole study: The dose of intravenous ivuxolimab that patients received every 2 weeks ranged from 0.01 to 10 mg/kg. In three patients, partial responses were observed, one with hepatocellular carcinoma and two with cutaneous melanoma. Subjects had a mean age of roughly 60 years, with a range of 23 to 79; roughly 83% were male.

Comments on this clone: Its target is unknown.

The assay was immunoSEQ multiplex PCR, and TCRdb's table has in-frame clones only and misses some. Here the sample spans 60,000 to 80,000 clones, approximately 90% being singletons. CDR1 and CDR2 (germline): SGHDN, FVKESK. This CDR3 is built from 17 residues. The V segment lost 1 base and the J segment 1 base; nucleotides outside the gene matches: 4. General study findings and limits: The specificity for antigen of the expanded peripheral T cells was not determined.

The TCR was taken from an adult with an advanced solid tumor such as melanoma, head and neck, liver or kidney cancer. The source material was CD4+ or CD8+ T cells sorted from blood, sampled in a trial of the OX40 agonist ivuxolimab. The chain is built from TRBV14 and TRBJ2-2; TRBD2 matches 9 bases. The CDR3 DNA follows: TGTGCCAGCAGCCAAGTATTAGCGGGGGAGAACACCGGGGAGCTGTTTTTT. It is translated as CASSQVLAGENTGELFF.